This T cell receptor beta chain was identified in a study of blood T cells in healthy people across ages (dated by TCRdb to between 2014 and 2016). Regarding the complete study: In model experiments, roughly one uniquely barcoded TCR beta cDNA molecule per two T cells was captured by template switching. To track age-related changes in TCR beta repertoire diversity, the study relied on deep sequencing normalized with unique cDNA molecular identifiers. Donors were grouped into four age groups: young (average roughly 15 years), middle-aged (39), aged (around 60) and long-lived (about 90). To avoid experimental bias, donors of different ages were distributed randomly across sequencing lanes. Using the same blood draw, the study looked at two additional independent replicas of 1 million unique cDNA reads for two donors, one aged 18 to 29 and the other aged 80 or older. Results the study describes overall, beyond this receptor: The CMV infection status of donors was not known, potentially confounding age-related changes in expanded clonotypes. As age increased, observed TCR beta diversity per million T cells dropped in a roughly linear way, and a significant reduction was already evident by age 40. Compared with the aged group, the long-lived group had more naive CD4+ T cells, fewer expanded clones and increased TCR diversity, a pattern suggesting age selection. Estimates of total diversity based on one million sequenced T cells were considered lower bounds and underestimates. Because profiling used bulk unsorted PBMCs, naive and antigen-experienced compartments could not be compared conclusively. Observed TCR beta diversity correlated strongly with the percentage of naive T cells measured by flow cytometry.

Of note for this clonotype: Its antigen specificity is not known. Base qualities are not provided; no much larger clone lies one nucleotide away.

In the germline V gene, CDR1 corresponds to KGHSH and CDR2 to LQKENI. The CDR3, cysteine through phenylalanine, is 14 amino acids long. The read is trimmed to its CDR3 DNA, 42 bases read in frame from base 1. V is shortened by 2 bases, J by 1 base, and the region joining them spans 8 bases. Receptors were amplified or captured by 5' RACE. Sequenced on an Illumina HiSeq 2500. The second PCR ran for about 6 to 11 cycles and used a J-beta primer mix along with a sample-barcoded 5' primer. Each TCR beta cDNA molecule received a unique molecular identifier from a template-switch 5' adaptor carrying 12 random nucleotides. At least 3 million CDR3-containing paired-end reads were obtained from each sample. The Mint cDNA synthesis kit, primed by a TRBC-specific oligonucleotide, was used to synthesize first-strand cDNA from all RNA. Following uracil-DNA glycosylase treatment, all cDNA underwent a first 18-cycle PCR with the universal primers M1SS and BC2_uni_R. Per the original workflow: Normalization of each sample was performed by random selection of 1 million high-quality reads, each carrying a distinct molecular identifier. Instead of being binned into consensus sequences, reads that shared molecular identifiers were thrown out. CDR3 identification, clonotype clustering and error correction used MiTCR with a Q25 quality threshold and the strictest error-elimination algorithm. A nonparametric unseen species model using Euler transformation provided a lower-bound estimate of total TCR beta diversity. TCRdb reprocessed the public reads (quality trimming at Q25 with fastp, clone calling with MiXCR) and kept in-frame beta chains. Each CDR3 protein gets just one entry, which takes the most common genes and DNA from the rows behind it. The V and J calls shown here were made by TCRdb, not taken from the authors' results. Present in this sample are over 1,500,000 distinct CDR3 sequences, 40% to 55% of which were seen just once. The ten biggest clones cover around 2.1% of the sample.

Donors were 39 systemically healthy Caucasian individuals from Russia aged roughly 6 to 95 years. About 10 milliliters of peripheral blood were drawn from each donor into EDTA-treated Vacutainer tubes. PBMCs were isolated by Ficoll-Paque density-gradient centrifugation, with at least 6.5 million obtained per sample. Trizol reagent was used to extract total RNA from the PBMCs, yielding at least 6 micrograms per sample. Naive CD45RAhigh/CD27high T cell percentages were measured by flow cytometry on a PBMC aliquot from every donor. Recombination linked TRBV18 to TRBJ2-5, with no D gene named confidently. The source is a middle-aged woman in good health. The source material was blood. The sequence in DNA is TGTGCCAGCTCACCAAAGACTGCCCAAGAGACCCAGTACTTC. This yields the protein CASSPKTAQETQYF.